This T cell receptor (beta chain) comes out of a study of T cell responses to AZD1222 COVID-19 vaccine. Profiled with immunoSEQ multiplex PCR; TCRdb holds only in-frame clones, not every one. Of 90,000 to 120,000 clones listed, 91% are singletons. With 0 bases removed from V and 9 bases from J, the gap between germline ends came to 9 bases. Germline CDR1 is SGHAT and CDR2 is FQNNGV. This CDR3 region has 12 residues. The chain couples TRBV11-2 to TRBJ2-7; D gene unclear. The sequenced sample was peripheral blood, obtained on day 0 of AZD1222 vaccination. The sequence was collected from an adult in good health. CDR3 sequence: CASSLDGYGQYF. CDR3 nucleotides: TGTGCCAGCAGCTTAGATGGCTATGGGCAGTACTTC.